The 30 T cell receptor beta chains below come from one sample, sequenced in a study of regulatory T cells in long-lasting Graves disease. Sample time point: newly diagnosed GD, antithyroid drugs for less than 3 months. Scientists built the TCR library using RNA that was extracted from PBMCs. Arm-PCR of CDR3 regions with iRepertoire HTBI primers generated TCR beta libraries. TCRdb analysed the multiplex PCR reads with MiXCR anew, one entry per CDR3 protein. The sample carries under 500,000 distinct CDR3 sequences, roughly 17% recorded once. The sample was also linked to a second study, of T cells in Graves' hyperthyroidism and ophthalmopathy.

Sequences were derived from peripheral blood mononuclear cells (PBMCs), sampled at new diagnosis, from a patient treated with antithyroid drugs. These receptors originate from a woman under 40 with Graves disease.

This rearrangement joins TRBV24-1 to TRBJ2-3; 7 positions agree with TRBD1. V dropped 9 bases and J dropped 10; count of bases not matched to a gene: 6. The CDR3 spans 11 residues. In germline, CDR1 is KGHDR, CDR2 SFDVKD. CDR3 loop: CATGRQGAQYF. The CDR3 DNA reads TGTGCCACCGGTCGACAGGGTGCGCAGTATTTT.

The chain combines TRBV5-6 with TRBJ2-3; D remains ambiguous. Trimming took off 2 bases at V and 5 bases at J, with 12 bases between the two ends. The CDR3 sequence is 14 residues long. CDR1 is SGHDT and CDR2 is YYEEEE in the germline V gene. CDR3 residues: CASSFWGALDTQYF. In DNA, the CDR3 is TGTGCCAGCAGCTTTTGGGGTGCGTTAGATACGCAGTATTTT.

This clonotype appeared many times. The genes are TRBV30 and TRBJ2-7; possibly TRBD1 or TRBD2 for D (5 bases each). Germline V gives CDR1 GTSNPN, CDR2 SVGIG (reference sequence). CDR3 length: 13 residues. V lost 6 bases and J 0 bases, leaving 12 bases between the germline ends. Here the CDR3 DNA reads TGTGCCTGTACGGGACGAAGCTCCTACGAGCAGTACTTC. It yields the protein CACTGRSSYEQYF.

Ten or more counts support this clonotype. This chain joins TRBV6-1 and TRBJ2-5; D unclear. Germline CDR1 reads MNHNS; CDR2 reads SASEGT. The V end was cut by 7 bases, the J end by 1 base, with 10 bases between. The CDR3 is 13 amino acids. CDR3 amino acids: CASTQAPQETQYF. CDR3 nucleotides: TGTGCCAGCACCCAGGCACCCCAAGAGACCCAGTACTTC.

The chain recombines TRBV19 with TRBJ2-7, with a tentative D call TRBD1 (6 bases). CDR1 and CDR2 from the germline V gene are LNHDA and SQIVND (reference sequence). V gave up 8 bases and J gave up 4 bases, with 15 bases separating them. This CDR3 spans 13 amino acids. The chain's CDR3 is CASRDTGQYEQYF. Here the CDR3 DNA reads TGTGCCAGTCGGGACACCGGTCAATACGAGCAGTACTTC.

This clonotype was observed a few times. This clone may be a read error of a much larger clone one base away. The conserved closing phenylalanine or tryptophan is absent in this CDR3, likely reflecting a read error. The chain links TRBV28 to TRBJ1-6; tentatively, D is TRBD1 (6 bases). CDR1 is MDHEN and CDR2 is SYDVKM in the germline V gene. The ends were cut back, 8 bases at V and 7 bases at J, with 18 bases in the middle. This CDR3 is built from 15 residues. The CDR3 DNA follows: TGTGCCAGCCGGCCCGCGACAGGTTACAATTCACCCCTCCACTCT. Its translation is CASRPATGYNSPLHS.

On this clonotype: Given a far larger clone just one base away, this is likely a sequencing read error. V is TRBV11-2 and J is TRBJ2-1; D tentatively fits TRBD1 or TRBD2 (6 bases each). Germline values: CDR1 SGHAT, CDR2 FQNNGV. The V end was cut by 3 bases, the J end by 10 bases, with 16 bases between. This CDR3 is 14 amino acids long. The CDR3 region is CASSLQGSDYEQFF. The CDR3 nucleotides are TGTGCCAGCAGCTTGCAGGGGTCGGACTACGAGCAGTTCTTC.

The chain uses TRBV7-8 and TRBJ1-2, with 8 bases aligning to TRBD1. Germline CDR1 reads SGHVS; CDR2 reads FQNEAQ. Trimming at V came to 1 base and at J to 5 bases, leaving 6 bases not matched to a gene. The length of the CDR3 is 15 residues. The CDR3 loop is CASSLVDRGTYGYTF. The CDR3 nucleotides are TGTGCCAGCAGCTTAGTCGACAGGGGAACGTATGGCTACACCTTC. Drawing the rest from reference TRBV7-8 and TRBJ1-2, the complete variable domain is GAGVSQSPRYKVAKRGQDVALRCDPISGHVSLFWYQQALGQGPEFLTYFQNEAQLDKSGLPSDRFFAERPEGSVSTLKIQRTQQEDSAVYLCASSLVDRGTYGYTFGSGTRLTVV.

In this sample, this clonotype turned up a few times. One end of the junction is discordant with germline, which a read error may explain. The chain couples TRBV6-4 to TRBJ1-5, with TRBD1 matching over 7 bases. There are 12 residues in the CDR3. CDR1 and CDR2 from the germline V gene are MRHNA and SNTAGT. The CDR3: CWRQGHNQPQHF. The CDR3 DNA follows: TGCTGGAGACAGGGCCACAATCAGCCCCAGCATTTT.

This clonotype has a count of ten or more. J is TRBJ2-5 and V is TRBV7-9; D is unclear. Germline assignment: CDR1 SEHNR and CDR2 FQNEAQ (reference sequence). Trimming took off 1 base at V and 1 base at J, with 7 bases between the two ends. This CDR3 is built from 14 residues. CDR3 sequence reads: CASSLVAIQETQYF. The DNA of the CDR3 is TGTGCCAGCAGCTTAGTGGCAATCCAAGAGACCCAGTACTTC.

This clonotype was recorded at least ten times. The rearrangement links TRBV7-6 to TRBJ1-2; D unresolved. This CDR3 has 15 residues. Trimming took 5 bases from V and 7 from J, leaving 20 bases between them. The germline V gene has CDR1 SGHVS and CDR2 FNYEAQ. The chain's CDR3 is CASSPTNPYIGGYTF. The DNA for the CDR3 is TGTGCCAGCAGCCCCACCAACCCATACATCGGTGGCTACACCTTC.

This clonotype appeared a few times. V is TRBV4-1 and J is TRBJ2-5; D possibly corresponds to TRBD2 (5 bases). Germline V gives CDR1 MGHRA, CDR2 YSYEKL. V was trimmed by 0 bases and J by 1 base, leaving 12 bases between them. This CDR3 contains 16 residues. The CDR3 region has the DNA TGCGCCAGCAGCCAAGAACCCAGCGGCCTCCAAGAGACCCAGTACTTC. Translated: CASSQEPSGLQETQYF.

This clonotype was seen many times. The J gene is TRBJ2-1, the V gene TRBV11-2; D is perhaps TRBD1 or TRBD2 (5 bases each). Germline CDR1 is SGHAT and CDR2 is FQNNGV. There are 17 residues in the CDR3. The ends were cut back, 5 bases at V and 3 bases at J, with 20 bases in the middle. The CDR3 nucleotides read TGTGCCAGCAGCCCCCGCCCTGGCCGGGACGTCTACAATGAGCAGTTCTTC. It translates to CASSPRPGRDVYNEQFF. The variable domain in full, with the rest retrieved from reference TRBV11-2 and TRBJ2-1, is EAGVAQSPRYKIIEKRQSVAFWCNPISGHATLYWYQQILGQGPKLLIQFQNNGVVDDSQLPKDRFSAERLKGVDSTLKIQPAKLEDSAVYLCASSPRPGRDVYNEQFFGPGTRLTVL.

In the case of this clonotype: The junction and the germline gene differ at one end; a read error may be behind it. The V and J genes are TRBV10-3 and TRBJ2-2, with 7 bases fitting TRBD1. CDR3 length: 16 residues. The germline V gene encodes CDR1 ENHRY and CDR2 SYGVKD. CDR3 region: CAISSGTVSNTGELSF. The CDR3 DNA sequence: TGTGCCATCAGTTCCGGGACAGTTTCGAACACCGGGGAGCTGTCTTTT.

Worth noting for this clonotype: A much larger clone lies one base from this, so it may be a read error. Lacking the conserved final phenylalanine or tryptophan, this CDR3 likely reflects a read error. This chain connects TRBV29-1 to TRBJ2-7; 7 positions match TRBD1. The CDR3 loop spans 13 amino acids. Losses at the gene ends were 4 bases for V and 0 bases for J; bases not matched to a gene: 3. Germline CDR1 reads SQVTM; CDR2 reads ANQGSEA. CDR3: CSVGQGLSYEQYL. In nucleotides, the CDR3 is TGCAGCGTTGGACAGGGCCTCTCCTACGAGCAGTACCTC.

This sequence joins TRBV20-1 and TRBJ2-2; D perhaps matches TRBD2 (6 bases). Germline V lookup: CDR1 DFQATT, CDR2 SNEGSKA (reference sequence). The V end was cut by 7 bases, the J end by 4 bases, with 19 bases between. This CDR3 spans 15 amino acids. The DNA for the CDR3 is TGCAGTGGAACCATCCATAGCGGAGCCACCGGGGAGCTGTTTTTT. Protein sequence: CSGTIHSGATGELFF.

In the case of this clonotype: This sequence may be a read error, since a much larger clone differs from it by one base. The rearrangement links TRBV6-2 or TRBV6-3 to TRBJ2-3, with D possibly TRBD2 on 7 matching bases. This CDR3 comprises 13 residues. The germline gives CDR1 MNHEY, CDR2 SVGEGT. The V end was cut by 5 bases, the J end by 5 bases, with 11 bases between. As DNA, the CDR3 is TGTGCCAGCAGTCAGCGGGACAAAGATACGCAGTATTTT. It yields the protein CASSQRDKDTQYF.

This clonotype was seen ten or more times. J is TRBJ2-7 and V is TRBV10-3; 9 bases are a match to TRBD2. V dropped 6 bases and J dropped 5; count of bases not matched to a gene: 17. Germline CDR1 reads ENHRY; CDR2 reads SYGVKD. This CDR3 contains 17 residues. The CDR3 DNA follows: TGTGCCATCAGGGGGGACGCGGTAAGCGGGAGGCTCGACGAGCAGTACTTC. Residues: CAIRGDAVSGRLDEQYF.

This clonotype was picked up many times. The V gene is TRBV12-3 or TRBV12-4, the J gene TRBJ2-1; TRBD1 matches 8 bases. The J segment lost 8 bases and the V segment lost 6 bases, leaving 12 bases of the junction unmatched. This CDR3 has 15 amino acids. The CDR3 nucleotides are TGTGCCAGCAGCCCAAGGACAGGGTCTGCGGATGAGCAGTTCTTC. It yields the protein CASSPRTGSADEQFF.

This rearrangement joins TRBV5-6 to TRBJ2-1; unclear D gene. The CDR3 totals 15 residues. Germline loops: CDR1 SGHDT, CDR2 YYEEEE. Trimming shortened V by 1 base and J by 0 bases, and 8 bases separated the two germline ends. For the CDR3, the DNA is TGTGCCAGCAGCTTGATGATGAGCTCCTACAATGAGCAGTTCTTC. Translating it yields CASSLMMSSYNEQFF.

This clonotype was counted at least ten times. The chain employs TRBV5-6 and TRBJ1-5; TRBD1 aligns across 7 bases. The trim removed 4 bases at V and 7 bases at J, leaving 5 bases unmatched. Per the germline V gene, CDR1 is SGHDT and CDR2 is YYEEEE. The CDR3 contains 13 residues. CDR3 coding DNA: TGTGCCAGCAGCGCTGACAGGGACCAGCCCCAGCATTTT. Its translation: CASSADRDQPQHF.

This clonotype was seen at least ten times. The chain couples TRBV27 to TRBJ1-6, with D unresolved. The ends were cut back, 6 bases at V and 5 bases at J, with 11 bases in the middle. The CDR3 is made up of 14 amino acids. Germline values: CDR1 MNHEY, CDR2 SMNVEV (reference sequence). CDR3 protein: CASSSLWDNSPLHF. CDR3 sequence (DNA): TGTGCCAGCAGCTCGTTGTGGGATAATTCACCCCTCCACTTT.

This clonotype was detected many times. This chain joins TRBV5-1 and TRBJ2-7; D is possibly TRBD2 (6 bases). This CDR3 spans 12 amino acids. Trimming removed 7 bases from V and 8 bases from J, with 16 bases in between. Germline V gene data show CDR1 as SGHRS and CDR2 as YFSETQ. This CDR3 reads CASGTGRTQQYF. CDR3 coding DNA: TGCGCCAGCGGGACTGGACGTACCCAGCAGTACTTC.

The V gene is TRBV6-1, the J gene TRBJ2-7, with TRBD2 identical over 10 bases. The CDR3 sequence is 15 residues long. The germline CDR1 and CDR2 sequences are MNHNS and SASEGT. With 6 bases clipped from V and 0 bases from J, the junction kept 5 bases outside the gene matches. CDR3 loop: CASRSSGSFSYEQYF. The CDR3 DNA reads TGTGCCAGCAGGTCTAGCGGGAGTTTCTCCTACGAGCAGTACTTC.

This clonotype appeared many times. The rearrangement joins TRBV11-2 to TRBJ2-1; TRBD2 is a possible D gene (5 bases). Germline CDR1 SGHAT, CDR2 FQNNGV. CDR3 length equals 14 residues. V gave up 4 bases and J gave up 6 bases, with 13 bases separating them. As DNA, the CDR3 is TGTGCCAGCAGCTCTCAACTAGAAGCCAATGAGCAGTTCTTC. Its protein product is CASSSQLEANEQFF. The full variable domain, rest sourced from reference TRBV11-2 and TRBJ2-1, is EAGVAQSPRYKIIEKRQSVAFWCNPISGHATLYWYQQILGQGPKLLIQFQNNGVVDDSQLPKDRFSAERLKGVDSTLKIQPAKLEDSAVYLCASSSQLEANEQFFGPGTRLTVL.

Remarks on this clonotype: Being one base from a much bigger clone, this may be a read error. The V and J genes are TRBV6-1 and TRBJ2-2, with D possibly being TRBD2 (5 bases). The ends were cut back, 6 bases at V and 3 bases at J, with 17 bases in the middle. The CDR3 consists of 16 residues. Per the germline V gene, CDR1 is MNHNS and CDR2 is SASEGT. CDR3 in amino acids: CASSSVTARDTGELFF. CDR3 nucleotide sequence: TGTGCCAGCAGCTCAGTGACCGCGAGGGACACCGGGGAGCTGTTTTTT.

This sequence joins TRBV12-3 or TRBV12-4 and TRBJ2-1, with D tentatively TRBD2 (6 bases). This CDR3 spans 15 amino acids. Trimming removed 4 bases from V and 4 bases from J, with 14 bases in between. DNA for the CDR3: TGTGCCAGCAGTTCGACGGGACTGACTTACAATGAGCAGTTCTTC. Its translation is CASSSTGLTYNEQFF.

Ten or more counts support this clonotype. The rearrangement joins TRBV28 to TRBJ2-7; TRBD2 agrees at 9 bases. The germline CDR1 and CDR2 sequences are MDHEN and SYDVKM. J was trimmed by 1 base and V by 6 bases; bases with no gene match: 13. CDR3 size: 17 residues. The CDR3 here is CASSPWGGGRGSYEQYF. Written as DNA, the CDR3 is TGTGCCAGCAGCCCCTGGGGGGGCGGGAGGGGGTCCTACGAGCAGTACTTC.

There are a few counts of this clonotype. Possible read error: a much larger clone is one base away. The chain is built from TRBV3-1 and TRBJ2-5; either TRBD1 or TRBD2 may fit D (5 bases each). This CDR3 has 14 residues. In germline, CDR1 is LGHDT, CDR2 YNNKEL (reference sequence). CDR3 sequence reads: CASSRRDHQETRYF. The CDR3 nucleotides are TGTGCCAGCAGCCGCCGGGACCACCAAGAGACCCGGTACTTC.

At least ten counts were recorded for this clonotype. The V call is TRBV7-3, the J call TRBJ2-1; D is perhaps TRBD2 (6 bases). CDR3 size: 19 residues. The V and J ends lost 4 bases and 4 bases respectively, with 26 bases between them. The germline V gene has CDR1 SGHTA and CDR2 FQGTGA. CDR3 sequence reads: CASSSPPSAGIQEYNEQFF. The CDR3 nucleotides read TGTGCCAGCAGCTCACCACCATCAGCGGGCATACAGGAGTACAATGAGCAGTTCTTC.